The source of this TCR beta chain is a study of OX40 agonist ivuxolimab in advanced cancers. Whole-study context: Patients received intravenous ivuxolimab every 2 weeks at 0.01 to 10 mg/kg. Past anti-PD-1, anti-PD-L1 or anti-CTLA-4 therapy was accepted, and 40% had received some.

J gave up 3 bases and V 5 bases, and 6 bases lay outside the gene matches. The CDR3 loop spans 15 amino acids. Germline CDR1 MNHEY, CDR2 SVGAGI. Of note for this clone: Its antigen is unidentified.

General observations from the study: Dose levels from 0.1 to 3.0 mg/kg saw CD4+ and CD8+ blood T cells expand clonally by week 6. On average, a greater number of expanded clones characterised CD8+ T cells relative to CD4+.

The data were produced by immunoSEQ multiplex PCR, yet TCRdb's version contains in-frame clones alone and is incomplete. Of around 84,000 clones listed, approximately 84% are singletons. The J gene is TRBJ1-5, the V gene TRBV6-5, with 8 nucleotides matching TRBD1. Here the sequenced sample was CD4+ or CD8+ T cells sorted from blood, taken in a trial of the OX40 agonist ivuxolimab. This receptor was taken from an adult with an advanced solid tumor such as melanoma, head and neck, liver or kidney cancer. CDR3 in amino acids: CASSKTGGDNQPQHF. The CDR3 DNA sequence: TGTGCCAGCAGTAAAACAGGGGGTGACAATCAGCCCCAGCATTTT.